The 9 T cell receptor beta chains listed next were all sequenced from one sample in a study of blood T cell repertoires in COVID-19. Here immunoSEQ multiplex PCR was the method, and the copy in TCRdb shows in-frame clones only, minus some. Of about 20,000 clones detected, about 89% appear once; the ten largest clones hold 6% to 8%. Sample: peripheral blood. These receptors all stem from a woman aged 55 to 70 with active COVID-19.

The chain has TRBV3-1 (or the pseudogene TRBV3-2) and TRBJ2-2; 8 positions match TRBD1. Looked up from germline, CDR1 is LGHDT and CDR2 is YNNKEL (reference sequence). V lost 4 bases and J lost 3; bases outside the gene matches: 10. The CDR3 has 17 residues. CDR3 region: CASSLKPGGRYTGELFF. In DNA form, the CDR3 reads TGTGCCAGCAGCCTTAAACCAGGGGGCAGGTACACCGGGGAGCTGTTTTTT.

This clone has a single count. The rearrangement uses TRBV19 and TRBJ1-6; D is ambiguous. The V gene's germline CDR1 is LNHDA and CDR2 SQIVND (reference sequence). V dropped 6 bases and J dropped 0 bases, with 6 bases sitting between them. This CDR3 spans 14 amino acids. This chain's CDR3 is CASRQSSYNSPLHF. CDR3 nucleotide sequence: TGTGCCAGTAGACAGAGCTCCTATAATTCACCCCTCCACTTT.

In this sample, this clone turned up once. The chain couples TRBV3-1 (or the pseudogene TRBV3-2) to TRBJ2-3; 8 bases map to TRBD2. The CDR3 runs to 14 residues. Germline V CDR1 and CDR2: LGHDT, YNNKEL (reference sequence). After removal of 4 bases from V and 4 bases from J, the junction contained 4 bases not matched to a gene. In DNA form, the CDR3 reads TGTGCCAGCAGCCCACGCGGGGGGTCAGATACGCAGTATTTT. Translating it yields CASSPRGGSDTQYF.

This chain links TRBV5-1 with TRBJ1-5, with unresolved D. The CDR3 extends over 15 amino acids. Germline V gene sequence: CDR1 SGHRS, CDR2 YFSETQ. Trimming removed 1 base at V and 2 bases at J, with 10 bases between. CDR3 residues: CASSLTGVGNQPQHF. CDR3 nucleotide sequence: TGCGCCAGCAGCTTGACGGGTGTCGGCAATCAGCCCCAGCATTTT.

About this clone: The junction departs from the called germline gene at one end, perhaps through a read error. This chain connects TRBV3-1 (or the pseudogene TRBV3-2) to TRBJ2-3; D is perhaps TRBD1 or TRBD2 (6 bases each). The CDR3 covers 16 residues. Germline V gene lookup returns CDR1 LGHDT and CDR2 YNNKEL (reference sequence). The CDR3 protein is CASSQGGQGTADTQYF. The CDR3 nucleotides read TGTGCCAGCAGTCAAGGGGGGCAGGGGACCGCAGATACGCAGTATTTT.

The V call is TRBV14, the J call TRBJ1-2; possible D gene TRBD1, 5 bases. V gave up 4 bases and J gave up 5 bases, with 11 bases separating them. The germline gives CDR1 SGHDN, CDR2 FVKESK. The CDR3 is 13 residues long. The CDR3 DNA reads TGTGCCAGCAGCCCGCCAGGGTCATATGGCTACACCTTC. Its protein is CASSPPGSYGYTF.

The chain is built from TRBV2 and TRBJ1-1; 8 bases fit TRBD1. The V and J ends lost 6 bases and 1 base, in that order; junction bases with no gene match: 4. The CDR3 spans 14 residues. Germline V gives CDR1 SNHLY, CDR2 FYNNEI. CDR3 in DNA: TGTGCCAGCAGGAGGGGGACAGGGAACACTGAAGCTTTCTTT. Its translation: CASRRGTGNTEAFF. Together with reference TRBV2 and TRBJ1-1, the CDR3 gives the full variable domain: EPEVTQTPSHQVTQMGQEVILRCVPISNHLYFYWYRQILGQKVEFLVSFYNNEISEKSEIFDDQFSVERPDGSNFTLKIRSTKLEDSAMYFCASRRGTGNTEAFFGQGTRLTVV.

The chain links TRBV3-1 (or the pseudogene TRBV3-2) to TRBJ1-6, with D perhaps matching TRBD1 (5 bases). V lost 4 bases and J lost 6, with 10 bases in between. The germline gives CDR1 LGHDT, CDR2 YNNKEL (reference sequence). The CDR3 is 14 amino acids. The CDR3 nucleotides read TGTGCCAGCAGCCCCCAGGGCGGTAATTCACCCCTCCACTTT. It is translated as CASSPQGGNSPLHF.

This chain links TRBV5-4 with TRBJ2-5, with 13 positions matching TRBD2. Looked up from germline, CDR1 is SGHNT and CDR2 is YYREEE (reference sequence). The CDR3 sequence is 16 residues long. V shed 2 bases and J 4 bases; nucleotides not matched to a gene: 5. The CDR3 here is CASSFTSGGAGETQYF. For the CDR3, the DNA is TGTGCCAGCAGCTTCACTAGCGGGGGGGCGGGAGAGACCCAGTACTTC.